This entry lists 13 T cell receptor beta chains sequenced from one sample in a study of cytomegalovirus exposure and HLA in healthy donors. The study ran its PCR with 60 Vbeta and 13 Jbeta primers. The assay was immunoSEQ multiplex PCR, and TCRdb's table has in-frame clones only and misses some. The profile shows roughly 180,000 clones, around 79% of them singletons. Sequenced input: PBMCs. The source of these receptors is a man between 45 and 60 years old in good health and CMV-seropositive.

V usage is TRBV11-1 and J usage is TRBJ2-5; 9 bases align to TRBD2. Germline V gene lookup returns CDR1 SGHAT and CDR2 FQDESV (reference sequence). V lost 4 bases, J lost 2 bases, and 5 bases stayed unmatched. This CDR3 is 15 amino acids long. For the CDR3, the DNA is TGTGCCAGCAGCTCAGCGGGGGGATTTCAAGAGACCCAGTACTTC. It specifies CASSSAGGFQETQYF.

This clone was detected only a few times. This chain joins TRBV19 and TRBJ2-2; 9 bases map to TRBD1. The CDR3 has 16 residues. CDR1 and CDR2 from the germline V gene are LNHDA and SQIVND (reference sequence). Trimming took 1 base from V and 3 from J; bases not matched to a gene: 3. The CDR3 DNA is TGTGCCAGTAGTATAGTACAGGGGGCATACACCGGGGAGCTGTTTTTT. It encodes CASSIVQGAYTGELFF.

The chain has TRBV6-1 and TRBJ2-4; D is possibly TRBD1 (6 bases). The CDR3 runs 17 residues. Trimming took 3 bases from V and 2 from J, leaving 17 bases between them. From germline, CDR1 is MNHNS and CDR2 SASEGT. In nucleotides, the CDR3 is TGTGCCAGCAGTGAGTGGGGGCCTATTGCGTCCAAAAACATTCAGTACTTC. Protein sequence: CASSEWGPIASKNIQYF.

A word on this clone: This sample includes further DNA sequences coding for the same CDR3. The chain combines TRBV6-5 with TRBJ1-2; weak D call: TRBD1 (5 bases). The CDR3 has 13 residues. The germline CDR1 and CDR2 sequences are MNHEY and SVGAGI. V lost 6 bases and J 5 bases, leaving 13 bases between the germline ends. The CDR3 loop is CASSLGGAYGYTF. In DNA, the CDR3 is TGTGCCAGCAGCTTGGGTGGGGCTTATGGCTACACCTTC.

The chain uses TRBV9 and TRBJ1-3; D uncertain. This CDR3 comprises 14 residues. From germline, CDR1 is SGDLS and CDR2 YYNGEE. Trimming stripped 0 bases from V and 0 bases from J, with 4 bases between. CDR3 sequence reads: CASSVAGSGNTIYF. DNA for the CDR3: TGTGCCAGCAGCGTAGCAGGCTCTGGAAACACCATATATTTT. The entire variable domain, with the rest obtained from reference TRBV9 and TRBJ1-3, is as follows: DSGVTQTPKHLITATGQRVTLRCSPRSGDLSVYWYQQSLDQGLQFLIQYYNGEERAKGNILERFSAQQFPDLHSELNLSSLELGDSALYFCASSVAGSGNTIYFGEGSWLTVV.

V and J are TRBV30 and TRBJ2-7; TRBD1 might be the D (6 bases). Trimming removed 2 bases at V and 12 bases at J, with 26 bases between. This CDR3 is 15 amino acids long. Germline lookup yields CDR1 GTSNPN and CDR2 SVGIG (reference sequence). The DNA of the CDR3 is TGTGCCTGGAGTCCAAGGGGTTCACAGGGTAAGGGTCTGTACTTC. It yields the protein CAWSPRGSQGKGLYF.

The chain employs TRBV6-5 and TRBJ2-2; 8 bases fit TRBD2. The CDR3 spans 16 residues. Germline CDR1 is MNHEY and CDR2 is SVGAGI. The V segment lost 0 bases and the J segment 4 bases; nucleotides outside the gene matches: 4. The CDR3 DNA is TGTGCCAGCAGTTACTCGAGGGCGGGGGGCACCGGGGAGCTGTTTTTT. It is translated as CASSYSRAGGTGELFF.

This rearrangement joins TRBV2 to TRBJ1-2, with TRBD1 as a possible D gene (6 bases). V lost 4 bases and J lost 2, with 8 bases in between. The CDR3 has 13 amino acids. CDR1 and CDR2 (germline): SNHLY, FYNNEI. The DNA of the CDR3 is TGTGCCAGCAGTGCCGACAGGAACTATGGCTACACCTTC. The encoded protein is CASSADRNYGYTF.

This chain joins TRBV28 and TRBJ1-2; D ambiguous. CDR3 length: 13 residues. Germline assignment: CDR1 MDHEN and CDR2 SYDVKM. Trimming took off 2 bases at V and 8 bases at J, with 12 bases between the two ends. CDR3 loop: CASSLKVGGGYTF. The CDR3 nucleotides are TGTGCCAGCAGTTTAAAGGTTGGCGGAGGCTACACCTTC.

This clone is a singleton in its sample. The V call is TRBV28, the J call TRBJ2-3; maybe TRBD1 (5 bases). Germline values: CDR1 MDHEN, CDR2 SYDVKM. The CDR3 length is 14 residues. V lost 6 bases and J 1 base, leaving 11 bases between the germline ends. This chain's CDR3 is CASSPGHRTDTQYF. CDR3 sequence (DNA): TGTGCCAGCAGCCCCGGACACCGCACAGATACGCAGTATTTT. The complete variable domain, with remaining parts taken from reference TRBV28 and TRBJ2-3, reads DVKVTQSSRYLVKRTGEKVFLECVQDMDHENMFWYRQDPGLGLRLIYFSYDVKMKEKGDIPEGYSVSREKKERFSLILESASTNQTSMYLCASSPGHRTDTQYFGPGTRLTVL.

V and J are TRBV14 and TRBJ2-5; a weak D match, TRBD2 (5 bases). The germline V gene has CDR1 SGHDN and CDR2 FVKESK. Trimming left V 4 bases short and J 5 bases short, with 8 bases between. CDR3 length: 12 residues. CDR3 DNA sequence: TGTGCCAGCAGCCTCCAGCGGGAGACCCAGTACTTC. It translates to CASSLQRETQYF.

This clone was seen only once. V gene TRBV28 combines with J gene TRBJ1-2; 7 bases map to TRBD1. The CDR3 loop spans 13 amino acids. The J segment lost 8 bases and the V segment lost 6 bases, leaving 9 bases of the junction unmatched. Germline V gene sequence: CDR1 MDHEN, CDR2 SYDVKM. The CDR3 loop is CASRTKGAIGYTF. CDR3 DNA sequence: TGTGCCAGCAGGACAAAGGGGGCGATAGGCTACACCTTC.

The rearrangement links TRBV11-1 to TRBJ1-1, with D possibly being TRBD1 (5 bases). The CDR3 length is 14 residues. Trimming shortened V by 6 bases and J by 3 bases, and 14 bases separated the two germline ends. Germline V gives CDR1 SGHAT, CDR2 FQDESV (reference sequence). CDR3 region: CASSHRIGHTEAFF. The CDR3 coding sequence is TGTGCCAGCAGTCACAGGATTGGGCACACTGAAGCTTTCTTT.